This is a list of T cell receptor beta chains from one sample in a study of siplizumab effects on memory and regulatory T cells. Assay used: immunoSEQ multiplex PCR; TCRdb lists only in-frame clones, some missing. The sample lists 100,000 or so clones; 92% were seen once. The sequencing input was Tregs sorted from blood. These receptors all stem from a human donor in good health. Both conserved end residues are part of each CDR3. The D gene is left open where the match is weak. Expanded clones are given a class, and other clones once, few, many or no size at all.

CDR3nt,CDR3aa,d_gene,j_gene,v_gene,abundance
TGTGCCAGCAGTCCAGGGGTCATACGGCATTTT,CASSPGVIRHF,NA,TRBJ1-5,TRBV28,NA
TGCAGCGTCGAATTCGGACAGGGGGGCTATGGCTACACCTTC,CSVEFGQGGYGYTF,TRBD1,TRBJ1-2,TRBV29-1,few
TGTGCTAGCAGCCGGCTAACGGGGCCAGCTAACTATGGCTACACCTTC,CASSRLTGPANYGYTF,NA,TRBJ1-2,TRBV7-7,NA
TGTGCCAGTAGTGGGATAGCGGGAGGGTTGACAGATACGCAGTATTTT,CASSGIAGGLTDTQYF,TRBD2,TRBJ2-3,TRBV19,NA
TGCGCCAGCAGCTTGGCCCCGGGACAGGGAGTCGAGCAGTACTTC,CASSLAPGQGVEQYF,TRBD1,TRBJ2-7,TRBV5-1,NA
TGTGCCAGCAGCTTGACGGGACTAGCGGGACGCGAGCAGTACTTC,CASSLTGLAGREQYF,TRBD2,TRBJ2-7,TRBV7-8,NA
TGTGCCAGCAGCATTAGGACAGGGGTGGTTACGCAGTATTTT,CASSIRTGVVTQYF,TRBD1,TRBJ2-3,TRBV7-8,NA
TGTGCCAGCATGGGGGGGACTGAAAAACTGTTTTTT,CASMGGTEKLFF,NA,TRBJ1-4,TRBV28,NA
TGTGCCAGCAGCCCCGGGACCTCGGGGAATCAGCCCCAGCATTTT,CASSPGTSGNQPQHF,NA,TRBJ1-5,TRBV6-6,once
TGTGCCAGCAGTCAGATGGGACAGAATAATCAGCCCCAGCATTTT,CASSQMGQNNQPQHF,TRBD1,TRBJ1-5,TRBV6-1,NA
TGTGCCAGCAGACTCACCGGGACAGCGAACACCGGGGAGCTGTTTTTT,CASRLTGTANTGELFF,TRBD1,TRBJ2-2,TRBV27,NA
TGTGCCAGCAGCAGACTAGCGGGGCAAACCTACGAGCAGTACTTC,CASSRLAGQTYEQYF,TRBD2,TRBJ2-7,TRBV27,NA
TGTGCCAGCAGCTTAGGAACTAGCCCCTACAATGAGCAGTTCTTC,CASSLGTSPYNEQFF,NA,TRBJ2-1,TRBV11-3,NA
TGTGCCAGCAAGGGGACAGCGAACTATGGCTACACCTTC,CASKGTANYGYTF,TRBD1,TRBJ1-2,TRBV2,few
TGCGCCAGCAGCACGCAAGAGACCCAGTACTTC,CASSTQETQYF,NA,TRBJ2-5,TRBV5-1,NA
TGTGCCAGCAGGGGGACTAGCGGGGACTCCTACAATGAGCAGTTCTTC,CASRGTSGDSYNEQFF,TRBD2,TRBJ2-1,TRBV2,NA
TGTGCCAGCAGCTTAGTGGAGGGGAACAGGGGTATCGGCTACACCTTC,CASSLVEGNRGIGYTF,TRBD1,TRBJ1-2,TRBV7-9,NA
TGTGCCAGCTCACCAAAGGACATAACAGATACGCAGTATTTT,CASSPKDITDTQYF,NA,TRBJ2-3,TRBV18,NA
TGCGCCAGCAGTCGATTCCGGGACGGTGAAGCTTTCTTT,CASSRFRDGEAFF,NA,TRBJ1-1,TRBV23-1,NA
TGTGCCTGGAGTGTACCTGGGTACGACTATGGCTACACCTTC,CAWSVPGYDYGYTF,NA,TRBJ1-2,TRBV30,NA
TGTGCCAGCAGTGAGTCTGAGATCGGGCAGTTCTTC,CASSESEIGQFF,NA,TRBJ2-1,TRBV6-1,NA
TGTGCCAGCAGTAAGGGCCCGGGAGGGCCTGAGAATGAGCAGTTCTTC,CASSKGPGGPENEQFF,TRBD2,TRBJ2-1,TRBV27,NA
TGTGCCAGCAGGACTCAGGGGCGAAGCAATGGCTACACCTTC,CASRTQGRSNGYTF,NA,TRBJ1-2,TRBV27,NA
TGTGCCACCAAGACGGCTGGATCCCACGAGCAGTACTTC,CATKTAGSHEQYF,NA,TRBJ2-7,TRBV6-5,NA
TGTGCCAGCAGTGCCTACGGGACAGGAGCGGGACTAGCGGGACCTACCGGGGAGCTGTTTTTT,CASSAYGTGAGLAGPTGELFF,TRBD2,TRBJ2-2,TRBV27,NA
TGTGCCAGCAGCAAAACAGAGAGCTGGCATCAGCCCCAGCATTTT,CASSKTESWHQPQHF,NA,TRBJ1-5,TRBV7-8,NA
TGTGCCAGCAGTTTACTAGCGTGGAACAATGAGCAGTTCTTC,CASSLLAWNNEQFF,NA,TRBJ2-1,TRBV27,once